These 27 T cell receptor beta chains originate from one sample sequenced in a study of graft-versus-host responses after intestinal transplantation. These receptors' targets are unknown. The data were produced by immunoSEQ multiplex PCR, yet TCRdb's version contains in-frame clones alone and is incomplete. The sample shows about 85,000 clones, roughly 90% of them seen only once. The specimen was unstimulated CD8+ T cells sorted from spleen or lymph node cells, collected before transplant. The receptors originated from a human donor who was the organ donor for an intestinal transplant.

The chain combines TRBV4-1 with TRBJ1-1, with a weak D call TRBD1 (6 bases). CDR1 and CDR2 from the germline V gene are MGHRA and YSYEKL. Trimming took 0 bases from V and 4 from J, leaving 21 bases between them. The CDR3 loop spans 18 amino acids. Written as DNA, the CDR3 is TGCGCCAGCAGCCAAGAGCATCTAGTGCGGGGGGCCCTCACTGAAGCTTTCTTT. Protein sequence: CASSQEHLVRGALTEAFF.

There are a few counts of this clone. This chain connects TRBV9 to TRBJ1-2; 7 bases fit TRBD1. This CDR3 has 15 amino acids. J lost 4 bases, V lost 3 bases, and 9 bases had no gene match. Germline V gene sequence: CDR1 SGDLS, CDR2 YYNGEE. CDR3 DNA: TGTGCCAGCAGCGGGGCGGGCAGGGGGAGCTATGGCTACACCTTC. Amino acids: CASSGAGRGSYGYTF.

This chain links TRBV2 with TRBJ1-3; D possibly corresponds to TRBD1 (5 bases). This CDR3 region has 17 residues. The germline CDR1 and CDR2 sequences are SNHLY and FYNNEI. The V end lost 3 bases, the J end lost 4 bases, and 19 bases lay between the germline ends. In DNA, the CDR3 is TGTGCCAGCAGTGATCCCCGCGGGGGGGGAATGGGAAACACCATATATTTT. It yields the protein CASSDPRGGGMGNTIYF.

CDR3 in DNA: TGTGCCAGCACCACGGGACTAGCGGGGGGTAGGGACGGGGAGCTGTTTTTT. It codes for CASTTGLAGGRDGELFF. The rearrangement uses TRBV5-5 and TRBJ2-2, with 15 nucleotides matching TRBD2. Germline CDR1 SGHKS, CDR2 YYEKEE (reference sequence). The CDR3 is 17 amino acids. J lost 7 bases, V lost 6 bases, and 10 bases had no gene match.

This clone was detected a few times. V gene TRBV19 combines with J gene TRBJ1-2; D not certain. Germline V gives CDR1 LNHDA, CDR2 SQIVND (reference sequence). This CDR3 is built from 14 residues. The V end lost 4 bases, the J end lost 0 bases, and 9 bases lay between the germline ends. CDR3 sequence (DNA): TGTGCCAGTAGTACCTGGACGGCTAACTATGGCTACACCTTC. Translated: CASSTWTANYGYTF.

The V call is TRBV14, the J call TRBJ2-5; a weak D match, TRBD1 (7 bases). V lost 2 bases, J lost 3 bases, and 13 bases lay in between. The CDR3 sequence is 15 residues long. Germline CDR1 reads SGHDN; CDR2 reads FVKESK. CDR3 protein: CASSQRRRGEETQYF. The CDR3, as DNA: TGTGCCAGCAGCCAACGACGCAGGGGGGAAGAGACCCAGTACTTC.

The rearrangement joins TRBV11-3 to TRBJ2-7; D possibly uses TRBD1 or TRBD2 (5 bases each). Germline V gene data show CDR1 as SGHNT and CDR2 as YENEEA. Between the trimmed V and J ends, which lost 1 base and 2 bases, there was a span of 12 bases. This CDR3 has 15 amino acids. The CDR3 bases are TGTGCCAGCAGCTTAGCCGGGACGGCAACCTACGAGCAGTACTTC. This encodes CASSLAGTATYEQYF.

The V and J genes are TRBV4-1 and TRBJ1-6; TRBD1 agrees at 8 bases. Per the germline V gene, CDR1 is MGHRA and CDR2 is YSYEKL. Losses at the gene ends were 4 bases for V and 7 bases for J; bases not matched to a gene: 21. The CDR3 is 20 amino acids. CDR3 bases: TGCGCCAGCAGCCCCCGTCCGGGACAGGCCTCCCCGCTGAGGAATTCACCCCTCCACTTT. Encoded protein: CASSPRPGQASPLRNSPLHF.

Worth noting for this clone: One junction end disagrees with the germline gene, perhaps due to a read error. The rearrangement uses TRBV7-7 and TRBJ2-7, with D possibly being TRBD1 or TRBD2 (6 bases each). The CDR3 consists of 15 residues. Germline V lookup: CDR1 SSHAT, CDR2 FNYEAQ (reference sequence). DNA for the CDR3: TGTGCTAGCAGCTTAGCGGCAGGGGAAGGCTACGAGCAGTACTTC. Residues: CASSLAAGEGYEQYF.

The CDR3: CASSWTESTEAFF. The CDR3 nucleotides are TGTGCCAGTAGTTGGACGGAGAGCACTGAAGCTTTCTTT. The chain links TRBV19 to TRBJ1-1; no clear D. Germline lookup yields CDR1 LNHDA and CDR2 SQIVND (reference sequence). Trimming shortened V by 5 bases and J by 4 bases, and 11 bases separated the two germline ends. This CDR3 spans 13 amino acids.

The V gene is TRBV6-1, the J gene TRBJ1-1; D is perhaps TRBD1 (6 bases). V was shortened by 1 base and J by 0 bases, with 12 bases between the two germline ends. In germline, CDR1 is MNHNS, CDR2 SASEGT. CDR3 length: 16 amino acids. The CDR3 here is CASSEVRGAMNTEAFF. The CDR3 DNA sequence: TGTGCCAGCAGTGAAGTCCGGGGGGCGATGAACACTGAAGCTTTCTTT.

This sequence joins TRBV2 and TRBJ2-1; D might be TRBD1 or TRBD2, each matching 7 bases. The V end was cut by 6 bases, the J end by 7 bases, with 16 bases between. This CDR3 has 14 residues. Germline assignment: CDR1 SNHLY and CDR2 FYNNEI. The CDR3 is CASRGEGARNEQFF. The CDR3 nucleotides are TGTGCCAGCAGAGGGGAGGGGGCTCGTAATGAGCAGTTCTTC.

This clone came up once. The V and J genes are TRBV6-1 and TRBJ2-5; D possibly corresponds to TRBD2 (5 bases). CDR3 length: 14 amino acids. V was cut by 4 bases and J by 4 bases, with 13 bases left in between. The V gene's germline CDR1 is MNHNS and CDR2 SASEGT. Here the CDR3 DNA reads TGTGCCAGCAGTGCGGGGTATGGGATAGAGACCCAGTACTTC. Its translation is CASSAGYGIETQYF.

CDR3 sequence (DNA): TGCAGTGATAAGACCACCGGGGAGCTGTTTTTT. Translation: CSDKTTGELFF. The gene calls are TRBV20-1 and TRBJ2-2; D not resolved. The V and J ends lost 7 bases and 4 bases respectively, with 7 bases between them. Germline CDR1 DFQATT, CDR2 SNEGSKA (reference sequence). The CDR3 covers 11 residues.

Here the CDR3 DNA reads TGTGCCAGCAGCTTAGAGGGGTCGGGGAGGATATACAATGAGCAGTTCTTC. It codes for CASSLEGSGRIYNEQFF. The V call is TRBV7-9, the J call TRBJ2-1; D might be TRBD2 (6 bases). This CDR3 spans 17 amino acids. Germline V gene lookup returns CDR1 SEHNR and CDR2 FQNEAQ (reference sequence). The ends were cut back, 1 base at V and 4 bases at J, with 17 bases in the middle.

This chain joins TRBV5-6 and TRBJ2-5; D not resolved. The germline V gene has CDR1 SGHDT and CDR2 YYEEEE. The germline V and J ends were trimmed by 3 bases and 5 bases, with 8 bases remaining between them. The CDR3 loop spans 12 amino acids. CDR3 coding DNA: TGTGCCAGCAGCTGGACGAGTGAGACCCAGTACTTC. Its translation: CASSWTSETQYF. Full variable domain (missing parts from reference TRBV5-6 and TRBJ2-5): DAGVTQSPTHLIKTRGQQVTLRCSPKSGHDTVSWYQQALGQGPQFIFQYYEEEERQRGNFPDRFSGHQFPNYSSELNVNALLLGDSALYLCASSWTSETQYFGPGTRLLVL.

This chain joins TRBV9 and TRBJ2-1, with a tentative D call TRBD2 (7 bases). V was trimmed by 6 bases and J by 8 bases, leaving 18 bases between them. Germline loops: CDR1 SGDLS, CDR2 YYNGEE. There are 14 residues in the CDR3. This CDR3 reads CASTLGRGGYEQFF. CDR3 bases: TGTGCCAGCACCCTGGGACGCGGGGGCTATGAGCAGTTCTTC.

This clone was found once. The chain has TRBV6-1 and TRBJ1-2; TRBD1 matches at 7 bases. CDR1 MNHNS and CDR2 SASEGT come from the germline V gene. V lost 7 bases and J lost 5; bases outside the gene matches: 10. CDR3 length: 14 residues. The CDR3 bases are TGTGCCAGCAACAGGGGCGTCTTTCGGTATGGCTACACCTTC. Protein: CASNRGVFRYGYTF.

The chain combines TRBV4-1 with TRBJ2-1; unclear D gene. Germline V gene sequence: CDR1 MGHRA, CDR2 YSYEKL. V lost 4 bases to trimming and J lost 6 bases, with 13 bases between them. The CDR3 has 14 amino acids. The CDR3 spells CASSPLVGFNEQFF. In DNA form, the CDR3 reads TGCGCCAGCAGCCCCCTAGTTGGGTTCAATGAGCAGTTCTTC.

This chain connects TRBV27 to TRBJ2-7, with D possibly TRBD2 on 6 matching bases. From germline, CDR1 is MNHEY and CDR2 SMNVEV (reference sequence). This CDR3 contains 13 residues. The V end was cut by 3 bases, the J end by 5 bases, with 11 bases between. The CDR3 DNA is TGTGCCAGCAGTTTTGGGACTCTGAACGAGCAGTACTTC. It codes for CASSFGTLNEQYF.

In its sample, this clone was seen once. The rearrangement uses TRBV28 and TRBJ2-2, with D hard to call. Germline CDR1 MDHEN, CDR2 SYDVKM. The CDR3 is 18 residues long. Trimming took off 5 bases at V and 1 base at J, with 20 bases between the two ends. The CDR3 DNA follows: TGTGCCAGCAGTGTCATTATGTGGGGTCCTATGAACACCGGGGAGCTGTTTTTT. Its protein is CASSVIMWGPMNTGELFF.

The rearrangement links TRBV9 to TRBJ2-5; D remains ambiguous. The tail of the sequence fits TRBJ2-7 better, so the J call may be wrong. Germline V gives CDR1 SGDLS, CDR2 YYNGEE. This CDR3 is built from 14 residues. The DNA of the CDR3 is TGTGCCAGCAGCGTAGGGGTCGGATCCTACGAGCAGTACTTC. It encodes CASSVGVGSYEQYF.

This clone was detected only once. The chain uses TRBV12-5 and TRBJ2-3; 11 positions agree with TRBD2. This CDR3 contains 18 residues. V was pared by 5 bases and J by 2 bases, with 12 bases of the junction left unmatched. Germline-derived CDR1 and CDR2 are LGHNT and FRNRAP. The CDR3 nucleotides read TGTGCTAGTGGTAAAATAGCGGGGGGGCCTTCGGACACAGATACGCAGTATTTT. Residues: CASGKIAGGPSDTDTQYF.

This sequence joins TRBV7-9 and TRBJ1-1, with D unresolved. Deletions cut 4 bases from V and 7 bases from J, with 7 bases between. The germline gives CDR1 SEHNR, CDR2 FQNEAQ (reference sequence). The CDR3 consists of 11 residues. CDR3 residues: CASSSKGEAFF. The CDR3 nucleotides are TGTGCCAGCAGCTCTAAGGGTGAAGCTTTCTTT.

CDR3 bases: TGTGCCAGCAGGAAAACCGGGACTAGCGGATACAATGAGCAGTTCTTC. As protein: CASRKTGTSGYNEQFF. The chain is built from TRBV2 and TRBJ2-1; TRBD2 agrees at 11 bases. The length of the CDR3 is 16 residues. Trimming at V came to 6 bases and at J to 4 bases, leaving 8 bases not matched to a gene. Germline loops: CDR1 SNHLY, CDR2 FYNNEI.

CDR3 region: CASEGLDTEAFF. The CDR3, as DNA: TGCGCCAGCGAGGGTTTGGACACTGAAGCTTTCTTT. V and J are TRBV5-1 and TRBJ1-1; D unresolved. The CDR3 covers 12 residues. Trimming removed 7 bases at V and 3 bases at J, with 10 bases between. The V gene's germline CDR1 is SGHRS and CDR2 YFSETQ.

The chain employs TRBV7-2 and TRBJ2-1; D gene ambiguous. The germline V gene encodes CDR1 SGHTA and CDR2 FQGNSA. The CDR3 sequence is 14 residues long. Trimming shortened V by 5 bases and J by 6 bases, and 14 bases separated the two germline ends. Here the CDR3 DNA reads TGTGCCAGCAGCCCTATTGCCGCGATCAATGAGCAGTTCTTC. Protein product: CASSPIAAINEQFF. Combining the CDR3 with reference TRBV7-2 and TRBJ2-1 gives the whole variable domain GAGVSQSPSNKVTEKGKDVELRCDPISGHTALYWYRQSLGQGLEFLIYFQGNSAPDKSGLPSDRFSAERTGGSVSTLTIQRTQQEDSAVYLCASSPIAAINEQFFGPGTRLTVL.